One and the same sample provided the 12 T cell receptor beta chains below, sequenced in a study of T-cell memory formation after mild COVID-19. TCRdb ran MiXCR on the 5' RACE reads and lists one entry per CDR3 protein. The sample shows roughly 100,000 distinct CDR3 sequences, over 15% of them seen only once. The sequencing sample was made of PBMCs or a T cell subset sorted from them (not recorded which). The source is an adult woman who had mild COVID-19 (a few samples of this study predate the infection). Cell type and time point are not known.

The chain employs TRBV5-5 and TRBJ1-1; a possible D gene is TRBD1 (5 bases). Germline lookup yields CDR1 SGHKS and CDR2 YYEKEE (reference sequence). Trimming removed 5 bases from V and 7 bases from J, with 18 bases in between. This CDR3 has 14 residues. CDR3 in amino acids: CASSPIRGASEAFF. The CDR3 DNA is TGTGCCAGCAGTCCAATTCGAGGGGCCAGTGAAGCTTTCTTT. The full variable domain, rest sourced from reference TRBV5-5 and TRBJ1-1, is DAGVTQSPTHLIKTRGQQVTLRCSPISGHKSVSWYQQVLGQGPQFIFQYYEKEERGRGNFPDRFSARQFPNYSSELNVNALLLGDSALYLCASSPIRGASEAFFGQGTRLTVV.

This clonotype has more than one count but fewer than ten. CDR3 residues: CASSWGDPYQPQHF. CDR3 nucleotide sequence: TGTGCCAGCAGTTGGGGGGACCCCTATCAGCCCCAGCATTTT. The chain employs TRBV12-3 or TRBV12-4 and TRBJ1-5; TRBD1 is a possible D gene (5 bases). The V gene lost 4 bases and the J gene lost 5 bases, with 12 bases spanning the gap. This CDR3 has 14 residues.

There are many counts of this clonotype. J is TRBJ1-2 and V is TRBV6-4; TRBD1 agrees at 10 bases. The length of the CDR3 is 15 residues. Germline values: CDR1 MRHNA, CDR2 SNTAGT. V gave up 2 bases and J gave up 2 bases; unmatched junction bases: 2. CDR3 nucleotide sequence: TGTGCCAGCAGTGACCCGGACAGGGGGAACTATGGCTACACCTTC. Protein product: CASSDPDRGNYGYTF.

This clonotype is medium-sized within its sample. V gene TRBV20-1 combines with J gene TRBJ2-2, with 12 nucleotides matching TRBD2. J was trimmed by 3 bases and V by 5 bases; bases with no gene match: 16. This CDR3 spans 19 amino acids. Germline CDR1 DFQATT, CDR2 SNEGSKA (reference sequence). The CDR3 DNA follows: TGCAGTGCTCGGGTACAACAGGGAACTAGCGGGAGGTACACCGGGGAGCTGTTTTTT. Amino acids: CSARVQQGTSGRYTGELFF.

V and J are TRBV14 and TRBJ1-1, with D possibly matching TRBD1 (6 bases). The germline V and J ends were trimmed by 4 bases and 0 bases, with 9 bases remaining between them. This CDR3 is built from 14 residues. Germline V gene sequence: CDR1 SGHDN, CDR2 FVKESK. The CDR3 loop reads CASSPGHLNTEAFF. The CDR3 coding sequence is TGTGCCAGCAGCCCGGGACACCTGAACACTGAAGCTTTCTTT. The variable domain in full, completed from reference TRBV14 and TRBJ1-1, reads EAGVTQFPSHSVIEKGQTVTLRCDPISGHDNLYWYRRVMGKEIKFLLHFVKESKQDESGMPNNRFLAERTGGTYSTLKVQPAELEDSGVYFCASSPGHLNTEAFFGQGTRLTVV.

This chain connects TRBV7-9 to TRBJ2-1, with 9 bases lining up with TRBD1. The germline CDR1 and CDR2 sequences are SEHNR and FQNEAQ (reference sequence). The trim removed 3 bases at V and 6 bases at J, leaving 3 bases unmatched. The CDR3 has 14 residues. CDR3 amino acids: CASSFDRGINEQFF. The CDR3 DNA reads TGTGCCAGCAGCTTTGACAGGGGGATCAATGAGCAGTTCTTC. Full variable domain (outside the CDR3, taken from reference TRBV7-9 and TRBJ2-1): DTGVSQNPRHKITKRGQNVTFRCDPISEHNRLYWYRQTLGQGPEFLTYFQNEAQLEKSRLLSDRFSAERPKGSFSTLEIQRTEQGDSAMYLCASSFDRGINEQFFGPGTRLTVL.

The V gene is TRBV7-7, the J gene TRBJ2-1; 12 bases are a match to TRBD2. This CDR3 contains 17 residues. In germline, CDR1 is SSHAT, CDR2 FNYEAQ (reference sequence). V shed 5 bases and J 7 bases; nucleotides not matched to a gene: 12. CDR3 nucleotides: TGTGCCAGCAGCGTCAAGCCTAGCGGGGGGGCGAATAATGAGCAGTTCTTC. It translates to CASSVKPSGGANNEQFF.

This clonotype appeared a single time. The CDR3 sequence: CSAWTGQVFGYTF. CDR3 nucleotides: TGCAGCGCCTGGACAGGGCAGGTTTTCGGCTACACCTTC. The chain is built from TRBV29-1 and TRBJ1-2; 8 nucleotides align to TRBD1. V lost 7 bases, J lost 8 bases, and 12 bases stayed unmatched. CDR3 length: 13 amino acids. CDR1 is SQVTM, CDR2 ANQGSEA, per germline.

This chain connects TRBV27 to TRBJ2-3; TRBD1 matches at 7 bases. The J segment lost 2 bases and the V segment lost 8 bases, leaving 4 bases of the junction unmatched. The CDR3 spans 13 residues. CDR1 and CDR2 (germline): MNHEY, SMNVEV (reference sequence). Written as DNA, the CDR3 is TGTGCCAGCCGGGACAGCTTCACAGATACGCAGTATTTT. Amino acid sequence: CASRDSFTDTQYF.

This clonotype was observed at least ten times. This chain uses TRBV5-1 with TRBJ1-2, with 7 bases identical to TRBD1. Per germline, CDR1 SGHRS and CDR2 YFSETQ. After removal of 2 bases from V and 0 bases from J, the junction contained 7 bases not matched to a gene. The CDR3 extends over 16 amino acids. The CDR3 is CASSFTGESANYGYTF. Written as DNA, the CDR3 is TGCGCCAGCAGCTTTACAGGGGAAAGTGCTAACTATGGCTACACCTTC.

The sample holds one count of this clonotype. This chain connects TRBV7-9 to TRBJ2-1, with 7 bases matching TRBD1. This CDR3 is built from 20 residues. The junction had 19 bases not matched to a gene; V was cut back by 5 bases and J by 0 bases. Per the germline V gene, CDR1 is SEHNR and CDR2 is FQNEAQ (reference sequence). The DNA for the CDR3 is TGTGCCAGCAGCCCCGGTGGACAGGTTCCCGCACGCCTCTCCTACAATGAGCAGTTCTTC. Translating gives CASSPGGQVPARLSYNEQFF.

This clonotype was counted ten times or more. The chain has TRBV4-3 and TRBJ2-3; tentative D call: TRBD1 (5 bases). Germline lookup yields CDR1 LGHNA and CDR2 YSLEER. With 0 bases removed from V and 3 bases from J, the gap between germline ends came to 13 bases. CDR3 length: 16 amino acids. CDR3 in amino acids: CASSQDDSARTDTQYF. CDR3 nucleotide sequence: TGCGCCAGCAGCCAAGACGACAGCGCGAGGACAGATACGCAGTATTTT.